This is a list of T cell receptor beta chains from one sample in a study of long-term antiretroviral therapy in people with HIV. The data were produced by immunoSEQ multiplex PCR, yet TCRdb's version contains in-frame clones alone and is incomplete. This table has about 40,000 clones, approximately 85% appearing once. This sample comprised unsorted PBMCs, obtained 3.1 years after starting antiretroviral therapy. Receptors originate from a woman between 45 and 65 years old with HIV. Both conserved end residues are part of each CDR3. D genes are given only for firm matches. Rows give clone size only sometimes, using once, few, many, or a class for an expanded clone.

NA TRBJ1-1 NA TRBV4-2 CASSQERVMNTEAFF TGTGCCAGCAGCCAAGAGAGGGTGATGAACACTGAAGCTTTCTTT
NA TRBJ1-5 TRBD1 TRBV6-6 CASSYELGQRNQPQHF TGTGCCAGCAGTTACGAGTTGGGACAGCGAAATCAGCCCCAGCATTTT
NA TRBJ1-3 NA TRBV12-5 CASGLDGNTIYF TGTGCTAGTGGTTTGGACGGAAACACCATATATTTT
NA TRBJ2-1 TRBD1 TRBV5-1 CASSPGQGAGQFF TGCGCCAGCAGCCCGGGACAGGGGGCTGGGCAGTTCTTC
NA TRBJ2-1 NA TRBV11-2 CASTENGGPYNEQFF TGTGCCAGCACCGAGAACGGGGGCCCCTACAATGAGCAGTTCTTC
NA TRBJ1-5 TRBD1 TRBV19 CASMNRGYSNQPQHF TGTGCCAGTATGAACAGGGGGTATAGCAATCAGCCCCAGCATTTT
NA TRBJ2-7 NA TRBV7-8 CASSLVPYEQYF TGTGCCAGCAGCTTAGTTCCGTACGAGCAGTACTTC
once TRBJ1-5 NA TRBV2 CASSLGGDQPQHF TGTGCCAGCAGCTTGGGGGGGGATCAGCCCCAGCATTTT
NA TRBJ2-2 NA TRBV2 CASMPGANTGELFF TGTGCCAGCATGCCGGGGGCCAACACCGGGGAGCTGTTTTTT
NA TRBJ1-6 NA TRBV11-2 CASSPRNSNSPLHF TGTGCCAGCAGCCCCAGAAACTCTAATTCACCCCTCCACTTT
NA TRBJ2-3 TRBD1 TRBV11-2 CASSLTGDGRDTQYF TGTGCCAGCAGTTTGACAGGGGATGGTCGAGATACGCAGTATTTT
NA TRBJ1-2 NA TRBV5-1 CASSLALNYGYTF TGCGCCAGCAGCTTGGCTCTTAACTATGGCTACACCTTC
NA TRBJ1-1 NA TRBV6-6 CASSLEGSITEAFF TGTGCCAGCAGTTTGGAGGGTTCGATCACTGAAGCTTTCTTT
NA TRBJ2-5 NA TRBV6-5 CASRITEDQETQYF TGTGCCAGCAGGATAACAGAGGATCAAGAGACCCAGTACTTC
NA TRBJ2-7 NA TRBV11-2 CASSLGLSPYEQYF TGTGCCAGCAGCTTAGGTCTCTCCCCCTACGAGCAGTACTTC
NA TRBJ2-3 NA TRBV11-2 CASSLVGGQTRTDTQYF TGTGCCAGCAGCTTAGTGGGGGGACAAACTCGCACAGATACGCAGTATTTT
NA TRBJ1-2 NA TRBV29-1 CSVADYGYTF TGCAGCGTCGCTGACTATGGCTACACCTTC
NA TRBJ2-3 TRBD1 TRBV9 CASSPTGTGRFQNVYF TGTGCCAGCAGCCCGACCGGGACAGGGAGATTCCAGAACGTGTATTTT
NA TRBJ2-7 NA TRBV7-6 CASSLFSGAGSYEQYF TGTGCCAGCAGCTTATTCTCGGGGGCGGGCTCCTACGAGCAGTACTTC
NA TRBJ1-1 NA TRBV5-1 CASSLGQRDTEAFF TGCGCCAGCAGCTTGGGCCAGCGGGACACTGAAGCTTTCTTT
NA TRBJ1-1 TRBD1 TRBV5-4 CASSTWTGTEAFF TGTGCCAGCAGCACCTGGACAGGGACTGAAGCTTTCTTT
once TRBJ1-6 TRBD1 TRBV10-3 CAIRIEDRGNSPLHF TGTGCCATCAGGATAGAGGACAGGGGAAACTCACCCCTCCACTTT
NA TRBJ2-2 TRBD1 TRBV2 CASKPGTGDFTGELFF TGTGCCAGCAAGCCAGGGACAGGGGATTTCACCGGGGAGCTGTTTTTT
NA TRBJ1-6 NA TRBV5-1 CASSQGQNSPLHF TGCGCCAGCAGCCAAGGACAAAATTCACCCCTCCACTTT
once TRBJ1-2 TRBD1 TRBV27 CASSPGTGFYGYTF TGTGCCAGCAGTCCCGGGACAGGGTTTTATGGCTACACCTTC
NA TRBJ2-7 NA TRBV12-5 CASGLEPFYEQYF TGTGCTAGTGGTTTGGAACCCTTTTACGAGCAGTACTTC
NA TRBJ1-1 NA TRBV30 CAWSPARVAEAFF TGTGCCTGGAGTCCCGCCAGGGTCGCTGAAGCTTTCTTT
NA TRBJ1-1 NA TRBV6-5 CASSYSGQSDTEAFF TGTGCCAGCAGTTACTCGGGACAATCGGACACTGAAGCTTTCTTT
NA TRBJ2-1 TRBD2 TRBV5-1 CASSRGGSYNEQFF TGCGCCAGCAGCCGGGGGGGATCCTACAATGAGCAGTTCTTC
NA TRBJ2-7 NA TRBV28 CASAKRNEQYF TGTGCCAGCGCAAAACGGAACGAGCAGTACTTC
NA TRBJ2-7 NA TRBV11-2 CASSLVRQALDQYF TGTGCCAGCAGCTTAGTCCGGCAGGCCCTCGACCAGTACTTC
once TRBJ2-2 NA TRBV7-2 CASSFLLGDGELFF TGTGCCAGCAGCTTTCTCCTAGGAGACGGGGAGCTGTTTTTT
NA TRBJ1-1 NA TRBV12-5 CASGLKTGNTEAFF TGTGCTAGTGGTCTGAAGACAGGGAACACTGAAGCTTTCTTT